Below, 28 T cell receptor beta chains from the same sample are listed, as sequenced in a study of T cell clones after liver transplantation. The protocol was immunoSEQ multiplex PCR, while the TCRdb copy is restricted to in-frame clones and leaves out a portion. The table records roughly 40,000 clones, 70% to 90% of them present only once. The starting material was CD4+ T cells from blood, obtained 24 months after liver transplant. Receptors were obtained from a human patient who received a liver transplant. The graft donor may have given rise to some T cells.

The chain links TRBV9 to TRBJ1-2, with D perhaps TRBD1 (6 bases). CDR3 length: 13 residues. Germline CDR1 is SGDLS and CDR2 is YYNGEE. Trimming took 4 bases from V and 10 from J, leaving 17 bases between them. The CDR3 DNA is TGTGCCAGCAGCCCGCGTTTACAGGGAACCTACACCTTC. This translates into CASSPRLQGTYTF.

This rearrangement joins TRBV7-8 to TRBJ2-3; 10 bases are a match to TRBD2. Germline V lookup: CDR1 SGHVS, CDR2 FQNEAQ. This CDR3 is built from 15 residues. The trim removed 5 bases at V and 5 bases at J, leaving 7 bases unmatched. The CDR3 is CASSLSGRALDTQYF. The CDR3 bases are TGTGCCAGCAGCCTCAGCGGGAGGGCCTTAGATACGCAGTATTTT.

The chain employs TRBV6-5 and TRBJ1-1; D unclear. Germline V lookup: CDR1 MNHEY, CDR2 SVGAGI. V gave up 11 bases and J gave up 0 bases, with 13 bases separating them. This CDR3 region has 13 residues. Written as DNA, the CDR3 is TGTGCCTCCCACGGGGTAATGAACACTGAAGCTTTCTTT. As protein: CASHGVMNTEAFF.

V and J are TRBV5-1 and TRBJ1-2; D gene ambiguous. The germline CDR1 and CDR2 sequences are SGHRS and YFSETQ. This CDR3 is 13 amino acids long. With 0 bases removed from V and 8 bases from J, the gap between germline ends came to 11 bases. For the CDR3, the DNA is TGCGCCAGCAGCTTGGCCGGACCGGGGGGCTACACCTTC. Translation gives CASSLAGPGGYTF.

The CDR3 DNA is TGTGCCAGTAGTATAGAGGGGAAATCCTACAATGAGCAGTTCTTC. Amino acids: CASSIEGKSYNEQFF. This chain uses TRBV19 with TRBJ2-1, with unresolved D. The germline V gene has CDR1 LNHDA and CDR2 SQIVND (reference sequence). The CDR3 loop spans 15 amino acids. V was shortened by 0 bases and J by 1 base, with 7 bases between the two germline ends.

The chain has TRBV19 and TRBJ2-3; 8 bases are a match to TRBD1. The trim removed 8 bases at V and 6 bases at J, leaving 10 bases unmatched. The CDR3 contains 14 residues. The germline V gene encodes CDR1 LNHDA and CDR2 SQIVND (reference sequence). The CDR3 DNA follows: TGTGCCAGTTCCCGCCAGGGGGCGCTTGATACGCAGTATTTT. Translation: CASSRQGALDTQYF.

This clone was detected once. The chain has TRBV2 and TRBJ1-1; 9 positions match TRBD1. V lost 10 bases and J lost 2; bases outside the gene matches: 8. Germline assignment: CDR1 SNHLY and CDR2 FYNNEI. The CDR3 loop spans 14 amino acids. The CDR3 protein is CATRTGAPNTEAFF. DNA of the CDR3: TGTGCCACAAGGACAGGGGCCCCTAACACTGAAGCTTTCTTT. Drawing the rest from reference TRBV2 and TRBJ1-1, the complete variable domain is EPEVTQTPSHQVTQMGQEVILRCVPISNHLYFYWYRQILGQKVEFLVSFYNNEISEKSEIFDDQFSVERPDGSNFTLKIRSTKLEDSAMYFCATRTGAPNTEAFFGQGTRLTVV.

This chain uses TRBV27 with TRBJ1-1; D gene ambiguous. Between the trimmed V and J ends, which lost 3 bases and 7 bases, there was a span of 21 bases. CDR3 length: 16 residues. Germline V lookup: CDR1 MNHEY, CDR2 SMNVEV (reference sequence). CDR3 nucleotides: TGTGCCAGCAGTTTGTCGGGGTTAACAAGCCAACATGAAGCTTTCTTT. Translating it yields CASSLSGLTSQHEAFF.

The rearrangement links TRBV19 to TRBJ2-7, with D unclear. V was shortened by 3 bases and J by 0 bases, with 12 bases between the two germline ends. This CDR3 comprises 15 residues. Germline V gene sequence: CDR1 LNHDA, CDR2 SQIVND (reference sequence). The DNA of the CDR3 is TGTGCCAGTAGTATTTCCCCATCCAGCTCCTACGAGCAGTACTTC. Amino acids: CASSISPSSSYEQYF.

This chain links TRBV18 with TRBJ1-6, with a possible D match to TRBD1 (6 bases). This CDR3 is 16 amino acids long. Per germline, CDR1 KGHSH and CDR2 LQKENI. With 4 bases removed from V and 7 bases from J, the gap between germline ends came to 17 bases. CDR3 in DNA: TGTGCCAGCTCACTCCTTGATTATACAGGGAATTCACCCCTCCACTTT. This codes for CASSLLDYTGNSPLHF.

V and J are TRBV5-1 and TRBJ2-7; 7 bases fit TRBD1. Germline V gives CDR1 SGHRS, CDR2 YFSETQ. V shed 4 bases, J shed 0 bases, and the junction held 13 bases outside the gene matches. CDR3 size: 17 residues. This CDR3 is CASSTGLVRGPSYEQYF. CDR3 DNA: TGCGCCAGCAGCACCGGCTTGGTAAGGGGGCCCTCCTACGAGCAGTACTTC.

The chain is built from TRBV2 and TRBJ1-1; 7 nucleotides align to TRBD1. Germline CDR1 SNHLY, CDR2 FYNNEI. There are 17 residues in the CDR3. Losses at the gene ends were 3 bases for V and 0 bases for J; bases not matched to a gene: 10. The DNA of the CDR3 is TGTGCCAGCAGTGATCTCTATCTGACAGGGTTGAACACTGAAGCTTTCTTT. Protein: CASSDLYLTGLNTEAFF.

The chain couples TRBV6-1 to TRBJ2-5; the D gene is possibly TRBD1 (5 bases). Trimming cost V 2 bases and J 9 bases, with 19 bases left between them. Germline-derived CDR1 and CDR2 are MNHNS and SASEGT. The CDR3 runs to 15 residues. The CDR3 region has the DNA TGTGCCAGCAGTGAAACAGGCAGCCTTGGAAGGCCCCAGTACTTC. It is translated as CASSETGSLGRPQYF.

The table lists this clone with a count of one. The V call is TRBV5-1, the J call TRBJ1-2; 8 positions agree with TRBD1. Germline V gives CDR1 SGHRS, CDR2 YFSETQ. V was clipped by 4 bases and J by 6 bases; unmatched bases: 5. The CDR3 runs to 13 residues. The CDR3 DNA is TGCGCCAGCAGCATCCAGGGGGCCCATGGCTACACCTTC. Translating gives CASSIQGAHGYTF.

This clone showed up just a few times. This chain joins TRBV4-1 and TRBJ2-7; no clear D gene. This CDR3 is 18 amino acids long. CDR1 MGHRA and CDR2 YSYEKL come from the germline V gene. Trimming stripped 1 base from V and 7 bases from J, with 26 bases between. The DNA for the CDR3 is TGCGCCAGCAGCCAAGGACGCCTATCGTCCTACGAAGGCTTTGAGCAGTACTTC. It translates to CASSQGRLSSYEGFEQYF.

The chain combines TRBV2 with TRBJ2-2; TRBD2 matches at 10 bases. The V gene end was trimmed by 4 bases and the J gene end by 4 bases; junction bases not matched to a gene: 6. The CDR3 spans 16 residues. Germline loops: CDR1 SNHLY, CDR2 FYNNEI. The CDR3 region has the DNA TGTGCCAGCAGTGCTAGCGGGAGCTTAGGCACCGGGGAGCTGTTTTTT. Translation: CASSASGSLGTGELFF.

The V and J genes are TRBV4-2 and TRBJ1-2, with TRBD1 as a possible D gene (6 bases). The length of the CDR3 is 13 residues. Trimming left V 4 bases short and J 2 bases short, with 8 bases between. Germline V gives CDR1 LGHNA, CDR2 YNFKEQ. The CDR3 protein is CASSLGQNYGYTF. CDR3 nucleotide sequence: TGTGCCAGCAGCCTTGGACAGAACTATGGCTACACCTTC.

This chain links TRBV4-3 with TRBJ1-2; D may be TRBD1 (5 bases). This CDR3 spans 14 amino acids. The V gene's germline CDR1 is LGHNA and CDR2 YSLEER. Trimming removed 2 bases from V and 2 bases from J, with 9 bases in between. The CDR3 reads CASSQSGGNYGYTF. The CDR3, as DNA: TGCGCCAGCAGCCAATCGGGGGGAAACTATGGCTACACCTTC.

This chain connects TRBV19 to TRBJ1-1; a weak D match, TRBD1 (5 bases). This CDR3 has 15 amino acids. V was clipped by 5 bases and J by 4 bases, with 17 bases between them. Germline CDR1 is LNHDA and CDR2 is SQIVND (reference sequence). The CDR3 DNA follows: TGTGCCAGTAGTCCTCTGACAGTTGGGTTCACTGAAGCTTTCTTT. This codes for CASSPLTVGFTEAFF.

This rearrangement joins TRBV4-1 to TRBJ2-1; D remains ambiguous. V lost 1 base to trimming and J lost 9 bases, with 13 bases between them. The length of the CDR3 is 14 residues. In germline, CDR1 is MGHRA, CDR2 YSYEKL. The CDR3 DNA is TGCGCCAGCAGCCAAGGGGTAGGGAAGGGTGAGCAGTTCTTC. Translating it yields CASSQGVGKGEQFF.

This chain uses TRBV5-5 with TRBJ1-2; 10 positions agree with TRBD1. CDR1 and CDR2 (germline): SGHKS, YYEKEE (reference sequence). The CDR3 extends over 15 amino acids. J lost 7 bases, V lost 4 bases, and 10 bases had no gene match. CDR3 sequence (DNA): TGTGCCAGCAGCCCCGGACAGGGGGACTATTCTGGCTACACCTTC. It specifies CASSPGQGDYSGYTF.

The chain couples TRBV18 to TRBJ2-7; 9 bases are a match to TRBD2. V shed 3 bases and J 5 bases; nucleotides not matched to a gene: 5. This CDR3 region has 14 residues. Germline V lookup: CDR1 KGHSH, CDR2 LQKENI. CDR3 region: CASSPPGLADEQYF. The DNA of the CDR3 is TGTGCCAGCTCACCCCCGGGACTAGCTGACGAGCAGTACTTC.

The chain uses TRBV7-2 and TRBJ2-7, with D perhaps TRBD1 (5 bases). The length of the CDR3 is 15 residues. V dropped 1 base and J dropped 5 bases, with 15 bases sitting between them. From germline, CDR1 is SGHTA and CDR2 FQGNSA. CDR3 region: CASSLVAGLRNEQYF. CDR3 sequence (DNA): TGTGCCAGCAGCTTAGTGGCAGGGCTAAGGAACGAGCAGTACTTC.

The genes are TRBV6-1 and TRBJ2-5; 8 bases map to TRBD1. This CDR3 has 14 residues. V was pared by 5 bases and J by 5 bases, with 7 bases of the junction left unmatched. Germline CDR1 and CDR2: MNHNS and SASEGT. CDR3 DNA: TGTGCCAGCAGTACCTCAGGGGGCCGGGAGACCCAGTACTTC. Its protein is CASSTSGGRETQYF.

The CDR3 spells CASSLAGGSTDTQYF. The DNA of the CDR3 is TGTGCCAGCAGTTTGGCGGGGGGTAGCACAGATACGCAGTATTTT. The rearrangement uses TRBV6-6 and TRBJ2-3; 8 bases map to TRBD2. The germline V gene encodes CDR1 MNHNY and CDR2 SVGAGI (reference sequence). The CDR3 has 15 amino acids. V dropped 4 bases and J dropped 0; count of bases not matched to a gene: 3.

The J gene is TRBJ1-5, the V gene TRBV5-4; 10 bases line up with TRBD1. Germline CDR1 reads SGHNT; CDR2 reads YYREEE (reference sequence). The junction had 6 bases not matched to a gene; V was cut back by 2 bases and J by 1 base. The length of the CDR3 is 17 residues. The CDR3 loop is CASSFGTGQGSNQPQHF. CDR3 in DNA: TGTGCCAGCAGCTTTGGAACGGGACAGGGGAGCAATCAGCCCCAGCATTTT.

V usage is TRBV6-5 and J usage is TRBJ2-5; D assignment may be TRBD1 or TRBD2 (6 bases each). This CDR3 comprises 14 residues. Germline CDR1 and CDR2: MNHEY and SVGAGI. V lost 6 bases and J 4 bases, leaving 15 bases between the germline ends. The CDR3 DNA reads TGTGCCAGCAGCTACCGGGGGCGGGGAGAGACCCAGTACTTC. Encoded protein: CASSYRGRGETQYF.

The V and J genes are TRBV18 and TRBJ1-1; unclear D gene. Trimming removed 3 bases from V and 3 bases from J, with 11 bases in between. The germline V gene has CDR1 KGHSH and CDR2 LQKENI. CDR3 length equals 14 residues. CDR3 nucleotides: TGTGCCAGCTCACCGCGAGGGTCTGACACTGAAGCTTTCTTT. Protein: CASSPRGSDTEAFF.